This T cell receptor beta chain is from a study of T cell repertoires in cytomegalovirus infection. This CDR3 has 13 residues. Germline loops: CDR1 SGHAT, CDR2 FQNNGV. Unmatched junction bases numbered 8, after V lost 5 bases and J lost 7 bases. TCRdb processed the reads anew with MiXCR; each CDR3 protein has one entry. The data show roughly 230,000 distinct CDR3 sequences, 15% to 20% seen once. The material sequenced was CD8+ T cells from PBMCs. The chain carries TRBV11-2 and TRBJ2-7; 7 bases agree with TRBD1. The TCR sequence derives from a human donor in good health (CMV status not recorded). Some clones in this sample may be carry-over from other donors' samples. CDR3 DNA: TGTGCCAGCAGCAGAGGACAGGCTGGGGAGCAGTACTTC. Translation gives CASSRGQAGEQYF. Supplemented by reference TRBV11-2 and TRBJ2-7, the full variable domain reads EAGVAQSPRYKIIEKRQSVAFWCNPISGHATLYWYQQILGQGPKLLIQFQNNGVVDDSQLPKDRFSAERLKGVDSTLKIQPAKLEDSAVYLCASSRGQAGEQYFGPGTRLTVT.